This TCR beta chain was captured by sequencing in a study of response to subunit inactivated influenza vaccine. The CDR3 consists of 16 residues. Trimming removed 0 bases from V and 0 bases from J, with 6 bases in between. Via MiXCR, TCRdb re-called the RT-PCR reads, giving one row per CDR3 protein. The sample holds 150,000 or so distinct CDR3 sequences, about 10% seen once. The chain carries TRBV12-3 or TRBV12-4 and TRBJ2-6; D gene ambiguous. The sequence came from a man between 50 and 69 years old who received an inactivated influenza vaccine. Sequencing used CD8+ T cells sorted from PBMCs, obtained roughly 24 months after vaccination. The CDR3 sequence: CASSLAHYSGANVLTF. CDR3 sequence (DNA): TGTGCCAGCAGTTTAGCCCACTACTCTGGGGCCAACGTCCTGACTTTC.